This T cell receptor beta chain was recorded in a study of OX40 agonist ivuxolimab in advanced cancers. Study in general: Checkpoint inhibitors had been given previously to about 40% of patients.

Autoimmune disease history or systemic immunosuppression was exclusionary. Study-wide results and caveats: Clonal expansion among partial responders at 0.1-3.0 mg/kg ranked near the lowest. Relative to CD4+ cells, CD8+ T cells on average had more expanded clones.

This clone showed up just a few times. The antigen remains unidentified. TCRdb's table, derived via immunoSEQ multiplex PCR, lists solely in-frame clones and lacks some. The table includes tens of thousands of clones, around 84% detected once. From germline, CDR1 is MGHDK and CDR2 SYGVNS. Trimming cost V 5 bases and J 4 bases, with 14 bases left between them. The CDR3 consists of 15 residues. Sequenced here: CD4+ or CD8+ T cells sorted from blood, sampled in a trial of the OX40 agonist ivuxolimab. The chain is built from TRBV25-1 and TRBJ1-4, with D maybe TRBD1 (5 bases). This clonotype was obtained from an adult with an advanced solid tumor such as melanoma, head and neck, liver or kidney cancer. CDR3 DNA: TGTGCCAGCAGTCCCATGGGCGGGGGTAATGAAAAACTGTTTTTT. It is translated as CASSPMGGGNEKLFF.